In its sample, the clone carrying this T cell receptor beta chain was seen a few times. The antigen is undetermined. A universal primer site was incorporated via template switching, and the cDNA contained unique molecular identifiers. TCRdb re-called the 5' RACE reads through MiXCR, storing one row per CDR3 protein. The table includes approximately 490,000 distinct CDR3 sequences, around 24% detected once. This entry comes from a study of identical twins. Study findings and constraints: Carriage of fewer insertions was seen in abundant cord blood beta clonotypes, whereas memory repertoires showed none. Modeled out-of-frame TCR alpha sharing in monozygotic twins fell below observed levels. Partly confounded zero-insertion analyses could result from invariant MAIT and iNKT cells.

The CDR3 consists of 15 residues. Germline CDR1 reads KGHDR; CDR2 reads SFDVKD. V shed 9 bases, J shed 0 bases, and the junction held 5 bases outside the gene matches. This same sample was also part of a study on yellow fever vaccine responses in identical twins.

This TCR derives from a woman younger than 30 in good health. Sequenced: CD4+ T cells sorted from blood. The gene calls are TRBV24-1 and TRBJ2-1, with 9 bases identical to TRBD2. The CDR3 region has the DNA TGTGCCACCGGGCTAGCGGGGAGCTCCTACAATGAGCAGTTCTTC. This sequence encodes CATGLAGSSYNEQFF.